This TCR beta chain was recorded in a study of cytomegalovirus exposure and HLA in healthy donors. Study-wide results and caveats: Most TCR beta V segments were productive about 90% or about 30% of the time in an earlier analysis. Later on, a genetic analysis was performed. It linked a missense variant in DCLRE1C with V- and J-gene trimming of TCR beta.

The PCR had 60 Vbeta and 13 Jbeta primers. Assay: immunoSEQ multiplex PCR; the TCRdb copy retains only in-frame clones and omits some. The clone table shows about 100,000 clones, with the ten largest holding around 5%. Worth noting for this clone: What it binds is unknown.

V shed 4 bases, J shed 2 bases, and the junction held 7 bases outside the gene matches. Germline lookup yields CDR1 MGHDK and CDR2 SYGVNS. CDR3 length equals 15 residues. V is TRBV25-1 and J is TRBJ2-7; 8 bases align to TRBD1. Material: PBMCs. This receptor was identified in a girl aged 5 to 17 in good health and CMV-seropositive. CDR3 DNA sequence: TGTGCCAGCAGTGCCGCCGGGACAGGTGCCTACGAGCAGTACTTC. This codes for CASSAAGTGAYEQYF.